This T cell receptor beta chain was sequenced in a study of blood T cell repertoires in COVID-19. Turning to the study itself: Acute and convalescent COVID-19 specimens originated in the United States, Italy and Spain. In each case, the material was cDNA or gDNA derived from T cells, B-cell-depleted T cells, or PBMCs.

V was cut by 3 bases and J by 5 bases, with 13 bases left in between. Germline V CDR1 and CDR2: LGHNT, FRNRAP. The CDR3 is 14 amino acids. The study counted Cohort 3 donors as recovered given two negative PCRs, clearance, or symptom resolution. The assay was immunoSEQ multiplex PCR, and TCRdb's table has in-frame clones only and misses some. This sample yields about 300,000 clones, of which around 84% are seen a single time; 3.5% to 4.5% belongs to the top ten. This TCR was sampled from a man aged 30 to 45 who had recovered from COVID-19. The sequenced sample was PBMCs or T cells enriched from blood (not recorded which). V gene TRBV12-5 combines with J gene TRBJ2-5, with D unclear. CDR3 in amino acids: CASGLGSVGETQYF. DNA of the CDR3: TGTGCTAGTGGTTTAGGTTCAGTCGGGGAGACCCAGTACTTC.